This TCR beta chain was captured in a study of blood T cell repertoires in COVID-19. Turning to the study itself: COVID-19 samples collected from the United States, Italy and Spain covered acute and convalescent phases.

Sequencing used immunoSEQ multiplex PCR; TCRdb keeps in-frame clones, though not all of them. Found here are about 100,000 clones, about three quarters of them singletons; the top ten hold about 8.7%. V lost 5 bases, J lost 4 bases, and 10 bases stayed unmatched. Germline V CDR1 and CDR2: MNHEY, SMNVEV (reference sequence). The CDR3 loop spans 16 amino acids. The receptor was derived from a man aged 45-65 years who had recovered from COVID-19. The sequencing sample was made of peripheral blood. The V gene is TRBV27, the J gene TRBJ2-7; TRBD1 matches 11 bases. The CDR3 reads CASSPGTGGALYEQYF. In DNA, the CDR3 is TGTGCCAGCAGTCCGGGGACAGGGGGTGCCTTGTACGAGCAGTACTTC.